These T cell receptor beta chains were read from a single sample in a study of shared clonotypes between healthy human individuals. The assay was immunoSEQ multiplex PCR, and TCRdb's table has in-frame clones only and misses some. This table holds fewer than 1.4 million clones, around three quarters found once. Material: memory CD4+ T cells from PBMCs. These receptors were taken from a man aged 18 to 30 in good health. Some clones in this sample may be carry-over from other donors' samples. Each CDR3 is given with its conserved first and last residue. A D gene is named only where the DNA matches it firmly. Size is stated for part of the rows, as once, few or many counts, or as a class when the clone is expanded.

CASSLRPIAALETQYF TGTGCCAGCAGCTTACGACCAATCGCGGCTCTTGAGACCCAGTACTTC NA TRBJ2-5 TRBV7-3 NA
CSANYRLTQYF TGCAGTGCCAATTATAGGTTGACCCAGTACTTC NA TRBJ2-5 TRBV20-1 NA
CASSERGAGKDTEAFF TGTGCCAGCAGTGAAAGGGGGGCAGGGAAGGACACTGAAGCTTTCTTT NA TRBJ1-1 TRBV6-1 NA
CASSLYGSNYGYTF TGTGCCAGCAGTTTGTACGGGTCTAACTATGGCTACACCTTC NA TRBJ1-2 TRBV27 NA
CASSQDRVGGYEQYF TGCGCCAGCAGCCAAGATCGGGTGGGAGGCTACGAGCAGTACTTC NA TRBJ2-7 TRBV4-1 NA
CASSFEWGSYEQYF TGTGCCAGCAGCTTTGAGTGGGGGTCCTACGAGCAGTACTTC NA TRBJ2-7 TRBV7-9 NA
CASSAGPSSYNSPLHF TGTGCCAGTTCTGCGGGACCTAGCTCCTATAATTCACCCCTCCACTTT NA TRBJ1-6 TRBV18 NA
CASSLGQTYEQYF TGTGCCAGCAGCTTGGGCCAGACCTACGAGCAGTACTTC NA TRBJ2-7 TRBV28 NA
CASSRGSLLNEQFF TGTGCCAGTAGTAGAGGTTCTCTCCTTAATGAGCAGTTCTTC NA TRBJ2-1 TRBV9 NA
CASSLEVSGANVLTF TGCGCCAGCAGCTTGGAGGTATCTGGGGCCAACGTCCTGACTTTC NA TRBJ2-6 TRBV5-1 NA
CASSNKGTFYSNQPQHF TGTGCCAGCAGTAACAAAGGGACCTTCTATAGCAATCAGCCCCAGCATTTT NA TRBJ1-5 TRBV27 NA
CASSLTTGTVYNEQFF TGTGCCAGCAGTCTGACGACCGGGACAGTATACAATGAGCAGTTCTTC TRBD1 TRBJ2-1 TRBV28 few
CASSRGGGAGGYTF TGTGCCAGCAGTCGCGGTGGGGGGGCAGGAGGCTACACCTTC NA TRBJ1-2 TRBV28 NA
CASSPTGSGTYTDTQYF TGTGCCAGCAGCCCAACCGGGTCCGGGACTTACACAGATACGCAGTATTTT NA TRBJ2-3 TRBV7-8 once
CASSGTDGYTF TGTGCCAGCAGTGGGACAGATGGCTACACCTTC NA TRBJ1-2 TRBV6-1 NA
CASRSGGGLGYTF TGTGCCAGTAGAAGTGGGGGAGGTCTCGGCTACACCTTC NA TRBJ1-2 TRBV19 NA
CASSYSRISSSYEQYF TGTGCCAGCAGTTACAGTCGCATTTCGAGCTCCTACGAGCAGTACTTC NA TRBJ2-7 TRBV6-6 few
CAWSQQIYQETQYF TGTGCCTGGAGCCAACAGATCTACCAAGAGACCCAGTACTTC NA TRBJ2-5 TRBV30 many
CASSNGLAVAETQYF TGTGCCAGTAGTAACGGACTAGCGGTGGCAGAGACCCAGTACTTC TRBD2 TRBJ2-5 TRBV19 NA
CASSLGASVGQPQHF TGTGCCAGCAGCTTAGGAGCCTCCGTCGGTCAGCCCCAGCATTTT NA TRBJ1-5 TRBV7-2 NA
CASSQSSYEQYF TGTGCCAGCAGCCAGAGCTCCTACGAGCAGTACTTC NA TRBJ2-7 TRBV2 NA
CASGGAASNQPQHF TGTGCCAGCGGCGGGGCAGCGAGCAATCAGCCCCAGCATTTT NA TRBJ1-5 TRBV27 NA
CASSLLAGSTDTQYF TGCGCCAGCAGCTTATTAGCGGGCAGCACAGATACGCAGTATTTT TRBD2 TRBJ2-3 TRBV5-1 NA
CASSPAVSNQPQHF TGTGCCAGCTCACCAGCTGTGAGCAATCAGCCCCAGCATTTT NA TRBJ1-5 TRBV18 NA
CASSKRKGDDAFF TGTGCCAGCAGCAAAAGGAAGGGGGATGACGCTTTCTTT NA TRBJ1-1 TRBV6-5 NA
CASRGLTEAFF TGTGCCAGCAGGGGGCTCACTGAAGCTTTCTTT NA TRBJ1-1 TRBV6-5 NA
CASSPTGGVYEQYF TGTGCCAGCTCACCGACAGGGGGAGTCTACGAGCAGTACTTC TRBD1 TRBJ2-7 TRBV18 NA
CASSFVEFRRTNPPRNEQFF TGTGCCAGCAGTTTCGTCGAGTTCCGCAGGACCAACCCTCCCAGGAATGAGCAGTTCTTC NA TRBJ2-1 TRBV28 NA
CASSLGALGSDTQYF TGTGCCAGCAGCTTAGGAGCTTTGGGCTCAGATACGCAGTATTTT NA TRBJ2-3 TRBV7-9 NA
CASSSTGTAYNEQFF TGTGCCAGCAGCTCCACCGGGACAGCCTACAATGAGCAGTTCTTC TRBD1 TRBJ2-1 TRBV5-6 few
CAIATRDEQYF TGTGCCATCGCCACACGGGACGAGCAGTACTTC NA TRBJ2-7 TRBV10-3 NA
CASSWDWETQYF TGTGCCAGCAGCTGGGACTGGGAGACCCAGTACTTC NA TRBJ2-5 TRBV5-4 NA
CASRAGSGEQYF TGTGCCAGCAGAGCCGGAAGCGGCGAGCAGTACTTC NA TRBJ2-7 TRBV6-5 NA
CASSPRTGAVNTIYF TGTGCCAGCAGCCCTCGGACAGGGGCTGTAAACACCATATATTTT TRBD1 TRBJ1-3 TRBV7-9 NA
CSVVRFPYEQYF TGCAGCGTTGTAAGGTTTCCCTACGAGCAGTACTTC NA TRBJ2-7 TRBV29-1 NA
CASSLTGVDYGYTF TGCGCCAGCAGCTTGACAGGGGTTGACTATGGCTACACCTTC TRBD1 TRBJ1-2 TRBV5-1 NA
CASTSGQRLMNTEAFF TGTGCCAGCACTTCCGGACAGCGGCTCATGAACACTGAAGCTTTCTTT NA TRBJ1-1 TRBV6-6 NA
CASSPRQGTEAFF TGTGCCAGCTCACCAAGACAGGGGACTGAAGCTTTCTTT TRBD1 TRBJ1-1 TRBV18 NA
CASTTGTGIEAFF TGCGCCAGCACGACCGGGACAGGGATTGAAGCTTTCTTT TRBD1 TRBJ1-1 TRBV5-1 NA
CASSITAGPNGYTF TGTGCCAGTAGTATAACGGCAGGACCCAATGGCTACACCTTC NA TRBJ1-2 TRBV19 many
CASSSTHSQPQHF TGTGCCAGCAGCTCAACCCATTCCCAGCCCCAGCATTTT NA TRBJ1-5 TRBV11-2 NA
CASSESGLAGNNEQFF TGTGCCAGCAGTGAATCAGGACTAGCGGGGAACAATGAGCAGTTCTTC TRBD2 TRBJ2-1 TRBV25-1 NA
CASSTPGSNNEQFF TGCGCCAGCAGCACCCCGGGCTCTAACAATGAGCAGTTCTTC NA TRBJ2-1 TRBV5-1 NA
CASSFKGGTYEQYF TGTGCCAGCAGTTTTAAGGGAGGGACCTACGAGCAGTACTTC TRBD2 TRBJ2-7 TRBV28 few
CASSLLAGDTQYF TGTGCCAGCAGTTTACTAGCGGGAGATACGCAGTATTTT TRBD2 TRBJ2-3 TRBV28 NA
CASSLVIRETQYF TGTGCCAGCAGCTTAGTAATAAGGGAGACCCAGTACTTC NA TRBJ2-5 TRBV7-6 NA
CASSPSGLGVIDEQFF TGTGCCAGCAGCCCCTCCGGACTAGGAGTCATAGATGAGCAGTTCTTC TRBD2 TRBJ2-1 TRBV9 NA